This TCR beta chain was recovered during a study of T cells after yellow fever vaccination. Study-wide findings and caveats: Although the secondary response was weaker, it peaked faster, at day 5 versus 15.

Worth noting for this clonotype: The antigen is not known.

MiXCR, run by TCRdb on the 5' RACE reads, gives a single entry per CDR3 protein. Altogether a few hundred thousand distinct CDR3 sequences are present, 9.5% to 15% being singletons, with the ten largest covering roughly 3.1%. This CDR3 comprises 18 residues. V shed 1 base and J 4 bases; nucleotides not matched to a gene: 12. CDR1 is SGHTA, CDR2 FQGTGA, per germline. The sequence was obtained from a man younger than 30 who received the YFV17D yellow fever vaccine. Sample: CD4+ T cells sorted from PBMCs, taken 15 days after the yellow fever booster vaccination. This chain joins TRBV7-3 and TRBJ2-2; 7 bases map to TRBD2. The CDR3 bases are TGTGCCAGCAGCTTAAGTCCGCGGGGGACCTCGGGCACCGGGGAGCTGTTTTTT. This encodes CASSLSPRGTSGTGELFF.